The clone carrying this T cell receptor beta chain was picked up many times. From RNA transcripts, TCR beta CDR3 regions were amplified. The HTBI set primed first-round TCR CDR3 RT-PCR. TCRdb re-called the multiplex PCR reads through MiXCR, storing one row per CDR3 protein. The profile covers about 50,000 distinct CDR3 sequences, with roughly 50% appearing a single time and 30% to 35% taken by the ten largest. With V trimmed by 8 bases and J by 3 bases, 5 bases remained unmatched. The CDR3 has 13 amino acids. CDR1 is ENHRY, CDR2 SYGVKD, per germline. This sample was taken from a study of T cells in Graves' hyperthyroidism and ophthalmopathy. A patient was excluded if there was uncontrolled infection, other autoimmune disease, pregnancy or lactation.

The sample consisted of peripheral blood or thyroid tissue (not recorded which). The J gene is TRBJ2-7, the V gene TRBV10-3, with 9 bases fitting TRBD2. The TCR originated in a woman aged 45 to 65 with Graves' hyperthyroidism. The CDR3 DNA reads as TGTGCCATCGGGCAAGCGGGAGGCTACGAGCAGTACTTC. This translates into CAIGQAGGYEQYF.